This T cell receptor beta chain derives from a study of cytomegalovirus exposure and HLA in healthy donors. PCR involved 60 Vbeta and 13 Jbeta primers. The repertoire was sequenced with immunoSEQ multiplex PCR; TCRdb's copy has only in-frame clones and lacks some. The data contain about 130,000 clones, roughly 70% of them singletons. V was shortened by 3 bases and J by 10 bases, with 17 bases between the two germline ends. Germline loops: CDR1 SGHRS, CDR2 YFSETQ. CDR3 size: 14 residues. The receptor's source is a man aged 25-45 years in good health and CMV-seronegative. This sequence joins TRBV5-1 and TRBJ2-1; D perhaps matches TRBD2 (5 bases). Sequencing used PBMCs. CDR3 sequence (DNA): TGCGCCAGCAGCTCAGACGCGTCAAAGCGGGAGCAGTTCTTC. Residues: CASSSDASKREQFF.